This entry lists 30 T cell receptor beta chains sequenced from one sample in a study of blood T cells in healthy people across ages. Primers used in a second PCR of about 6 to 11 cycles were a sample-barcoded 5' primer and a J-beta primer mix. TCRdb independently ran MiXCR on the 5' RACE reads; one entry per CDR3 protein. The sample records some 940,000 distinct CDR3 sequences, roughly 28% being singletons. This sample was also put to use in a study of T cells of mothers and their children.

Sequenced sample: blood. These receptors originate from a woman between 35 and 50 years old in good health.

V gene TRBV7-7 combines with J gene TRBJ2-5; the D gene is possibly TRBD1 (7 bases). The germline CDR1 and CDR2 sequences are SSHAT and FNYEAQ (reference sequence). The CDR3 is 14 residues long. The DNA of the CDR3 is TGTACTAGCAGCCTTGGGACAGCCCAAGAGACCCAGTACTTC. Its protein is CTSSLGTAQETQYF.

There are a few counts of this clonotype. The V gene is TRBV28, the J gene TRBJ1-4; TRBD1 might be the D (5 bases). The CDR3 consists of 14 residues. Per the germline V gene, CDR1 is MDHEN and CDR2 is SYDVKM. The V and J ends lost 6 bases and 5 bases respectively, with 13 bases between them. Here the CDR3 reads CASRSMGGNEKLFF. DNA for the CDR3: TGTGCCAGCAGGTCGATGGGGGGGAATGAAAAACTGTTTTTT.

The CDR3 region has the DNA TGTGCCAGCAGTGAACAGGGGGGGAGAGTCCGAGGGACAGATACGCAGTATTTT. Residues: CASSEQGGRVRGTDTQYF. This rearrangement joins TRBV25-1 to TRBJ2-3, with D tentatively TRBD1 or TRBD2 (7 bases each). The V end was cut by 2 bases, the J end by 3 bases, with 21 bases between. The CDR3 is 18 residues long. Germline V gene data show CDR1 as MGHDK and CDR2 as SYGVNS.

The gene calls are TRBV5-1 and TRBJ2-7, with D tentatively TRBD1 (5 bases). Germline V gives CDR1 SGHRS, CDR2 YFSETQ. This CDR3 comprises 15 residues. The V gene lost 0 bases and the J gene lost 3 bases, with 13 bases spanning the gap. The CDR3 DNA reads TGCGCCAGCAGCTTGGAAGCAGGGTGGGACTACGAGCAGTACTTC. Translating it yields CASSLEAGWDYEQYF.

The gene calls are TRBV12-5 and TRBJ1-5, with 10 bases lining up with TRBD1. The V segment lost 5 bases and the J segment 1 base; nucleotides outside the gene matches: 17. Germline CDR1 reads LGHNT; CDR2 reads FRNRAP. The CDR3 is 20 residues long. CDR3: CASGLTLGTGVGMSNQPQHF. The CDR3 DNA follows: TGTGCTAGTGGTCTAACCCTCGGGACAGGGGTAGGGATGAGCAATCAGCCCCAGCATTTT.

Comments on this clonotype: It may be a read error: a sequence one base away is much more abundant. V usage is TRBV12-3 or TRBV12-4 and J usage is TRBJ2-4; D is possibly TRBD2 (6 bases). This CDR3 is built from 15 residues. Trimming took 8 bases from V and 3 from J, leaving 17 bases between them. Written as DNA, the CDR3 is TGTGCCAGCGGTCCCGTCGGGGGAAGCAAAAACATTCAGTACTTC. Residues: CASGPVGGSKNIQYF.

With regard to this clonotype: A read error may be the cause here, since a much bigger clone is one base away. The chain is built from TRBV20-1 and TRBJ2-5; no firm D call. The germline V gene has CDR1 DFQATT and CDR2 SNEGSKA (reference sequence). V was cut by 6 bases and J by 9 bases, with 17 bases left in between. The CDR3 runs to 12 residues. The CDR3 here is CSARHQKESQYF. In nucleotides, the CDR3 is TGCAGTGCCAGACACCAGAAGGAGTCCCAGTACTTC.

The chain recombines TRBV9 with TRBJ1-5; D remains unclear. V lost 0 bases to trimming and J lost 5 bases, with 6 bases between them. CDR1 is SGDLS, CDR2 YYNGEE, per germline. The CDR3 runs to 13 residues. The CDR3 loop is CASSVDRDQPQHF. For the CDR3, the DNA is TGTGCCAGCAGCGTAGACAGAGATCAGCCCCAGCATTTT.

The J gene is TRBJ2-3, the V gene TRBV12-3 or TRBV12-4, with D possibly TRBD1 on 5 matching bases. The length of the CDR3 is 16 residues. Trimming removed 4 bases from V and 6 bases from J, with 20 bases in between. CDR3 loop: CASSSQPGPVTDTQYF. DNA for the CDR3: TGTGCCAGCAGTTCCCAGCCAGGGCCCGTAACCGATACGCAGTATTTT.

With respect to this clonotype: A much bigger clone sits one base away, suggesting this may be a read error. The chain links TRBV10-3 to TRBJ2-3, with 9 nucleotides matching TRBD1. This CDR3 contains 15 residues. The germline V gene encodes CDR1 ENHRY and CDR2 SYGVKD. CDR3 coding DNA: TGTACCATCAGTGAGTCCGGACAGGGGTCAGATACGCAGTATTTT. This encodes CTISESGQGSDTQYF.

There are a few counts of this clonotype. The CDR3 nucleotides are TGCGCCAGCAGCCAAGGGGCAGGGGGCGTCTACGAGCAGTTCTTC. Its protein is CASSQGAGGVYEQFF. The rearrangement uses TRBV4-1 and TRBJ2-1; 8 bases agree with TRBD1. With 1 base clipped from V and 10 bases from J, the junction kept 9 bases outside the gene matches. The CDR3 covers 15 residues. CDR1 is MGHRA and CDR2 is YSYEKL in the germline V gene.

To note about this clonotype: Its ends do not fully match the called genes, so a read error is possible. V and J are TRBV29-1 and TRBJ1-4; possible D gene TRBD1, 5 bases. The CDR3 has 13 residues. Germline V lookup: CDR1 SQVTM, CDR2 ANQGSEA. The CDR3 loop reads CSVVGDPSEKRFF. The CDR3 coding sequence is TGCAGCGTTGTGGGGGACCCATCTGAAAAACGGTTTTTT. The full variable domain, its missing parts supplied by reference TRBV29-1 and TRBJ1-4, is SAVISQKPSRDICQRGTSLTIQCQVDSQVTMMFWYRQQPGQSLTLIATANQGSEATYESGFVIDKFPISRPNLTFSTLTVSNMSPEDSSIYLCSVVGDPSEKRFFGSGTQLSVL.

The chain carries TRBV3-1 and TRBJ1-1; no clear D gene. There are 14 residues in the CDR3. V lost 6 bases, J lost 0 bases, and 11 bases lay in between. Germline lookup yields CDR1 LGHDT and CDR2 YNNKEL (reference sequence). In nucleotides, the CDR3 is TGTGCCAGCAGACCCGCAGAGATGAACACTGAAGCTTTCTTT. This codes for CASRPAEMNTEAFF.

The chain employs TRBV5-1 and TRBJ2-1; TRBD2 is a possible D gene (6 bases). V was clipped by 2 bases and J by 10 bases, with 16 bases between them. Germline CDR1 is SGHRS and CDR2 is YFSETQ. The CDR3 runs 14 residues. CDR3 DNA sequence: TGCGCCAGCAGCTTCCGGGGGACGGAGGGCGAGCAGTTCTTC. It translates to CASSFRGTEGEQFF.

CDR3 DNA sequence: TGTGCCAGCAGTTACTCACGGGAAATGAACACTGAAGCTTTCTTT. Amino acids: CASSYSREMNTEAFF. This chain connects TRBV6-5 to TRBJ1-1; no clear D gene. Deletions cut 0 bases from V and 0 bases from J, with 8 bases between. Looked up from germline, CDR1 is MNHEY and CDR2 is SVGAGI. The CDR3 extends over 15 amino acids.

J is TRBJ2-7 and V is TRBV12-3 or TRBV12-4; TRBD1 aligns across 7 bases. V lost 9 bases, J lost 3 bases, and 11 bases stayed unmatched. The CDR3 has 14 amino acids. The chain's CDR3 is CASSRGPPLYEQYF. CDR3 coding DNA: TGTGCCAGTTCTAGGGGGCCTCCACTCTACGAGCAGTACTTC.

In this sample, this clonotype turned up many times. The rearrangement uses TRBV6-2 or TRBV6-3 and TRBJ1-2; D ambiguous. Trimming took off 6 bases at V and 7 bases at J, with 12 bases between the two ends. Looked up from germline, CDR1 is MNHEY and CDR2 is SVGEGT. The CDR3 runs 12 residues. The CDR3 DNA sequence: TGTGCCAGCAGCACACTTGTGGTTGGCTACACCTTC. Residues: CASSTLVVGYTF.

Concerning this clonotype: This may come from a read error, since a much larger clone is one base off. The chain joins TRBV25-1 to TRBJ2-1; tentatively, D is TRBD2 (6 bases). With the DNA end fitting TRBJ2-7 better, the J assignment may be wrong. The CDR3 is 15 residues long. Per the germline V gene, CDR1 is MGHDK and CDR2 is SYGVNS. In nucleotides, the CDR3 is TGTGCCAGCATAGGAGGGACCCCCCCCTACAATGAGCAGTACTTC. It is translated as CASIGGTPPYNEQYF.

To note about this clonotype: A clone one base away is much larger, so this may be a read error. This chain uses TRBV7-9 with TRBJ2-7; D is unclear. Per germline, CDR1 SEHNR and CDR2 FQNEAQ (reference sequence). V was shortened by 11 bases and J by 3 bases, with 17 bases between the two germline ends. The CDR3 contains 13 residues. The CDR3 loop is CACTHSTIYEQYF. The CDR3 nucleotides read TGTGCCTGCACCCATTCTACGATCTACGAGCAGTACTTC.

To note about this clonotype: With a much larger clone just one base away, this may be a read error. The CDR3 DNA reads TGTGCCAGCAGCCAAGCAGGCGAAGCCTACGAGCAGTACTTC. Protein sequence: CASSQAGEAYEQYF. The chain carries TRBV3-1 and TRBJ2-7; D remains unclear. The V end was cut by 1 base, the J end by 2 bases, with 9 bases between. This CDR3 region has 14 residues. Per germline, CDR1 LGHDT and CDR2 YNNKEL (reference sequence).

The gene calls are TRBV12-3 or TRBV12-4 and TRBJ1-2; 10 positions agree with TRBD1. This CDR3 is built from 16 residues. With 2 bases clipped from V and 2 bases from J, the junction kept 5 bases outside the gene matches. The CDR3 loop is CASSLFGTGANYGYTF. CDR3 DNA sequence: TGTGCCAGCAGTTTATTCGGGACAGGGGCGAACTATGGCTACACCTTC.

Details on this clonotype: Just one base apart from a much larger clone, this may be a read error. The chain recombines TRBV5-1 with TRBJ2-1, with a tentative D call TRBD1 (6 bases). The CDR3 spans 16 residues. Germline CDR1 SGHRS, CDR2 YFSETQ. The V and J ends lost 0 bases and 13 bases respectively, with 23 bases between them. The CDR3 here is CASSLAGVGQQETQFF. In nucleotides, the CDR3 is TGCGCCAGCAGCTTGGCCGGGGTAGGACAGCAAGAGACCCAGTTCTTC.

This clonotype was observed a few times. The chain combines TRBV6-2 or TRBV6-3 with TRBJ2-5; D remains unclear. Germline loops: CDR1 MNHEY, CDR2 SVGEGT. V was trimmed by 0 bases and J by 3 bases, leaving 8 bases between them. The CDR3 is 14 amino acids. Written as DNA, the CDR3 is TGTGCCAGCAGTTACTCTTCGTATAAAGAGACCCAGTACTTC. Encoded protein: CASSYSSYKETQYF.

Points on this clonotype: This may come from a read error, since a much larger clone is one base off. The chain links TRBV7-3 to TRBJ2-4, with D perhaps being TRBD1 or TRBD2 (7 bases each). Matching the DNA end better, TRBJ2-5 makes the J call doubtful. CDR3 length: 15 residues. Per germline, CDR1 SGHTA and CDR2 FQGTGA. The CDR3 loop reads CVSSPRGGPEETQYF. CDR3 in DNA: TGTGTCAGCAGCCCCAGGGGGGGGCCAGAAGAGACCCAGTACTTC.

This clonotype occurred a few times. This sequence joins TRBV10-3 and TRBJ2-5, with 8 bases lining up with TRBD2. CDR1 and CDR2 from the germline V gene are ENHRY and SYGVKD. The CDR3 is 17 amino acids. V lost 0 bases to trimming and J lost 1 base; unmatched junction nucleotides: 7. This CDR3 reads CAISESTGGGSQETQYF. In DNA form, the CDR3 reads TGTGCCATCAGTGAGTCAACGGGCGGGGGGTCCCAAGAGACCCAGTACTTC.

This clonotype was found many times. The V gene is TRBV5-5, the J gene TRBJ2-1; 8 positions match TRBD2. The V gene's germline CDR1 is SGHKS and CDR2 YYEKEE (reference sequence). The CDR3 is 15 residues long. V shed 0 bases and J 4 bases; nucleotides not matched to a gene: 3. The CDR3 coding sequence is TGTGCCAGCAGCTTGGGAGCGGGGGTTTACAATGAGCAGTTCTTC. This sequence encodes CASSLGAGVYNEQFF.

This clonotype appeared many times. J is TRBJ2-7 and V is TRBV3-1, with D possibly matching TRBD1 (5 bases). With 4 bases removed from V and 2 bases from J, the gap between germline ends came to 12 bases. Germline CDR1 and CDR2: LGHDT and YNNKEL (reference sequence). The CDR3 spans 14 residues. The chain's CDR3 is CASSLRQSTYEQYF. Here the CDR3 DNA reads TGTGCCAGCAGCCTTCGACAGAGTACCTACGAGCAGTACTTC.

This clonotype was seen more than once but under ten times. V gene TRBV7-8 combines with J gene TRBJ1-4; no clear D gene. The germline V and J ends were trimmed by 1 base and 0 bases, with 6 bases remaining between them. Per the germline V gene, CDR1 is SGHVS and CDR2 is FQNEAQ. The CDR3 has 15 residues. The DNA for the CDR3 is TGTGCCAGCAGCTTAGTTGCAGCAACTAATGAAAAACTGTTTTTT. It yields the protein CASSLVAATNEKLFF.

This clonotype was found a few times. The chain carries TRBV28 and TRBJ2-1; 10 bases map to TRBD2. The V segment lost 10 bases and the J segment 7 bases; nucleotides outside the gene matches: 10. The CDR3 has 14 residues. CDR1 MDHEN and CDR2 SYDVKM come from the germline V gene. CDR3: CATLRTSGSNEQFF. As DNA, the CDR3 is TGTGCCACCCTGCGGACTAGCGGATCTAATGAGCAGTTCTTC.

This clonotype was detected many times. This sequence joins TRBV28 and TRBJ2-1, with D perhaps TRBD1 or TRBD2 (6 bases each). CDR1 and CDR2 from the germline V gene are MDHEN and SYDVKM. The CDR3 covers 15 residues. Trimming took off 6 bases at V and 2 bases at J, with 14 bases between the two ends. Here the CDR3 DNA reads TGTGCCAGCAGGTGGGGGGCCGGCCCCTACAATGAGCAGTTCTTC. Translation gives CASRWGAGPYNEQFF.